Presented here are 21 T cell receptor beta chains from one specimen sequenced in a study of metastatic and nonmetastatic thyroid tumors. Before thyroid surgery, none of the patients had received any treatment. TCRdb re-clonotyped the PCR reads via MiXCR. Found here are about 30,000 clones, 4% of them singletons; the top ten hold around a fifth. The sequencing sample was made of blood. The receptor set was obtained from a female donor with papillary thyroid cancer or a benign thyroid nodule (not recorded which). Some clones in this sample may be carry-over from other donors' samples.

This clone was picked up many times. This chain uses TRBV6-1 with TRBJ1-5; D remains ambiguous. Trimming removed 6 bases from V and 0 bases from J, with 12 bases in between. This CDR3 spans 15 amino acids. Germline V CDR1 and CDR2: MNHNS, SASEGT. The CDR3 sequence: CASRARIYSNQPQHF. The DNA of the CDR3 is TGTGCCAGCAGGGCCCGTATCTATAGCAATCAGCCCCAGCATTTT.

This clone was recorded at least ten times. V usage is TRBV5-1 and J usage is TRBJ2-1, with a tentative D call TRBD2 (6 bases). Trimming stripped 0 bases from V and 5 bases from J, with 6 bases between. Germline CDR1 reads SGHRS; CDR2 reads YFSETQ. This CDR3 spans 13 amino acids. As DNA, the CDR3 is TGCGCCAGCAGCTTGGGACTAGACAATGAGCAGTTCTTC. Translation: CASSLGLDNEQFF.

This clone was seen a handful of times. V usage is TRBV6-2 or TRBV6-3 and J usage is TRBJ1-1, with D possibly matching TRBD1 (5 bases). V gave up 2 bases and J gave up 0 bases, with 10 bases separating them. Germline V CDR1 and CDR2: MNHEY, SVGEGT. This CDR3 is 15 amino acids long. The CDR3 spells CASSYPGRMNTEAFF. For the CDR3, the DNA is TGTGCCAGCAGTTACCCGGGACGGATGAACACTGAAGCTTTCTTT.

There are a few counts of this clone. CDR3 residues: CASSERENEQFF. The CDR3 nucleotides read TGCGCCAGCAGTGAGAGGGAGAATGAGCAGTTCTTC. J is TRBJ2-1 and V is TRBV10-1, with D perhaps TRBD2 (5 bases). The CDR3 runs 12 residues. CDR1 is WNHNN, CDR2 SYGVQD, per germline (reference sequence). Trimming removed 2 bases from V and 7 bases from J, with 6 bases in between.

In this sample, this clone is medium-sized. The chain couples TRBV28 to TRBJ1-2; the D is unclear. This CDR3 has 13 amino acids. V shed 2 bases and J shed 3 bases, with 7 bases lying between them. CDR1 is MDHEN and CDR2 is SYDVKM in the germline V gene. CDR3 DNA: TGTGCCAGCAGTTTAGGGGTGGACTATGGCTACACCTTC. Its translation: CASSLGVDYGYTF.

This clone was seen ten or more times. The V call is TRBV18, the J call TRBJ1-2; D unclear. There are 13 residues in the CDR3. Trimming took off 0 bases at V and 4 bases at J, with 6 bases between the two ends. Germline V lookup: CDR1 KGHSH, CDR2 LQKENI. The CDR3 coding sequence is TGTGCCAGCTCACCACCGGGCAGCTATGGCTACACCTTC. It codes for CASSPPGSYGYTF.

This clone was found many times. The rearrangement links TRBV20-1 to TRBJ2-1, with 8 bases matching TRBD2. This CDR3 is built from 13 residues. Germline assignment: CDR1 DFQATT and CDR2 SNEGSKA (reference sequence). The ends lost 5 bases at V and 5 bases at J; junction bases unmatched: 5. Written as DNA, the CDR3 is TGCAGTGCTGTCGGACTAGCTGACAATGAGCAGTTCTTC. Translation gives CSAVGLADNEQFF.

This clone was counted ten times or more. V usage is TRBV2 and J usage is TRBJ1-4; TRBD1 might be the D (5 bases). Germline V gives CDR1 SNHLY, CDR2 FYNNEI. The CDR3 totals 16 residues. Trimming cost V 5 bases and J 8 bases, with 21 bases left between them. This chain's CDR3 is CASSPGTSLRGEKLFF. CDR3 coding DNA: TGTGCCAGCAGTCCAGGGACTTCACTCCGTGGGGAAAAACTGTTTTTT.

This clone was counted only a few times. The gene calls are TRBV27 and TRBJ2-2; no firm D call. This CDR3 comprises 13 residues. The germline CDR1 and CDR2 sequences are MNHEY and SMNVEV (reference sequence). V lost 5 bases, J lost 4 bases, and 8 bases lay in between. The CDR3, as DNA: TGTGCCAGCAGTCCCCAAAGCACCGGGGAGCTGTTTTTT. The encoded protein is CASSPQSTGELFF.

This clone was recorded many times. A read error may produce the germline difference seen at one junction end. This chain links TRBV12-3 or TRBV12-4 with TRBJ1-2, with D perhaps matching TRBD1 (5 bases). This CDR3 has 14 amino acids. The DNA for the CDR3 is TGTGCCAGCACTTTAAGGGGCAGGGAAGAAGGCTACACCTTC. Amino acid sequence: CASTLRGREEGYTF.

This clone was seen repeatedly, ten times or more. The chain has TRBV7-3 and TRBJ1-1; perhaps TRBD1 as D (5 bases). Trimming stripped 0 bases from V and 3 bases from J, with 11 bases between. Germline V gene data show CDR1 as SGHTA and CDR2 as FQGTGA. This CDR3 has 15 residues. CDR3 region: CASSLTGTPYTEAFF. As DNA, the CDR3 is TGTGCCAGCAGCTTAACTGGGACTCCGTACACTGAAGCTTTCTTT.

In this sample, this clone turned up many times. The chain links TRBV5-1 to TRBJ1-1; D remains ambiguous. The germline CDR1 and CDR2 sequences are SGHRS and YFSETQ. CDR3 length: 15 amino acids. V lost 0 bases and J 1 base, leaving 10 bases between the germline ends. The CDR3 DNA follows: TGCGCCAGCAGCTTGGCCGGGGTTGGGAACACTGAAGCTTTCTTT. This translates into CASSLAGVGNTEAFF.

This clone showed up many times. This chain links TRBV5-4 with TRBJ2-3; 9 nucleotides line up with TRBD2. The CDR3 covers 16 residues. The junction had 8 bases not matched to a gene; V was cut back by 4 bases and J by 2 bases. Germline V gene data show CDR1 as SGHNT and CDR2 as YYREEE (reference sequence). The chain's CDR3 is CASSLRAGGNTDTQYF. CDR3 sequence (DNA): TGTGCCAGCAGCCTCAGGGCGGGGGGGAACACAGATACGCAGTATTTT.

This clone qualifies as medium-sized. The chain combines TRBV6-1 with TRBJ2-7, with D unresolved. V was clipped by 0 bases and J by 4 bases, with 7 bases between them. The CDR3 loop spans 13 amino acids. Germline V gene sequence: CDR1 MNHNS, CDR2 SASEGT. As DNA, the CDR3 is TGTGCCAGCAGTGAAGCGGGTCAGTACGAGCAGTACTTC. Protein: CASSEAGQYEQYF.

This clone was detected many times. This chain connects TRBV5-1 to TRBJ2-7; D is possibly TRBD2 (6 bases). Deletions cut 4 bases from V and 5 bases from J, with 22 bases between. CDR1 is SGHRS, CDR2 YFSETQ, per germline. The CDR3 extends over 16 amino acids. CDR3 sequence: CASSLRPPGLENEQYF. The CDR3 bases are TGCGCCAGCAGCCTAAGACCTCCGGGACTGGAAAACGAGCAGTACTTC.

This clone is medium-sized by share. This sequence joins TRBV6-1 and TRBJ1-1; D remains ambiguous. Germline loops: CDR1 MNHNS, CDR2 SASEGT. The CDR3 length is 13 residues. V lost 6 bases and J lost 0, with 8 bases in between. CDR3 nucleotides: TGTGCCAGCAGCCTGGGTATGAACACTGAAGCTTTCTTT. It is translated as CASSLGMNTEAFF.

Only a few counts were recorded for this clone. The junction and the germline gene differ at one end; a read error may be behind it. This sample also contains other DNA sequences that code for the same CDR3. The rearrangement links TRBV24-1 to TRBJ2-2; tentative D call: TRBD1 (6 bases). The CDR3 extends over 14 amino acids. Per the germline V gene, CDR1 is KGHDR and CDR2 is SFDVKD. The CDR3 spells CATSENRDTGELFF. In DNA, the CDR3 is TGTGCCACCAGTGAAAACAGGGACACCGGTGAGCTGTTTTTT.

This clone was found many times. The rearrangement joins TRBV20-1 to TRBJ2-3, with 9 bases identical to TRBD1. The CDR3 sequence is 15 residues long. CDR1 is DFQATT and CDR2 is SNEGSKA in the germline V gene (reference sequence). V was pared by 0 bases and J by 6 bases, with 7 bases of the junction left unmatched. For the CDR3, the DNA is TGCAGTGCTAGAGATGACAGGGGGGGGCTTGATACGCAGTATTTT. Translating it yields CSARDDRGGLDTQYF.

This clone came up a few times. This rearrangement joins TRBV6-5 to TRBJ2-3; no definite D call. This CDR3 comprises 14 residues. Trimming took off 4 bases at V and 1 base at J, with 9 bases between the two ends. Germline values: CDR1 MNHEY, CDR2 SVGAGI. The CDR3 region has the DNA TGTGCCAGCAGTTCCTCCCCCGGCACAGATACGCAGTATTTT. It yields the protein CASSSSPGTDTQYF.

This clone was seen ten or more times. V and J are TRBV7-9 and TRBJ2-1, with D possibly TRBD2 on 6 matching bases. Germline V gene data show CDR1 as SEHNR and CDR2 as FQNEAQ (reference sequence). The CDR3 loop spans 15 amino acids. The germline V and J ends were trimmed by 8 bases and 1 base, with 15 bases remaining between them. The CDR3 sequence: CASLVAGISYNEQFF. CDR3 coding DNA: TGTGCCAGCTTGGTCGCGGGAATATCCTACAATGAGCAGTTCTTC.

The CDR3 DNA reads as TGTGCCAGCACCCCCGTCTCTAGCGGTGTTATTGAGCAGTTCTTC. This encodes CASTPVSSGVIEQFF. J is TRBJ2-1 and V is TRBV2; 7 bases are shared with TRBD2. Trimming took 7 bases from V and 9 from J; bases not matched to a gene: 15. The CDR3 is 15 amino acids. Germline V gives CDR1 SNHLY, CDR2 FYNNEI.